These T cell receptor beta chains were read from a single sample in a study of identical twins. TCRdb redid the calling of the 5' RACE reads with MiXCR, one entry per CDR3 protein. This table has 510,000 or so distinct CDR3 sequences, over 12% appearing once. Separately, the same data were catalogued under a study of yellow fever vaccine responses in identical twins.

Sequences were obtained from CD4+ T cells sorted from blood. All receptors derive from a woman aged 18 to 35 in good health. Both conserved end residues are part of each CDR3. Fields, in order: J gene, V gene, D gene, clone size, CDR3 DNA, CDR3 protein. The D gene is left open where the match is weak. Rows give clone size only sometimes, using once, few, many, or a class for an expanded clone.

J gene: TRBJ2-5
V gene: TRBV27
D gene: -
clone size: few
CDR3 DNA: TGTGCCAGCAGTTTATCGGGTGGAGGGAAAGAGACCCAGTACTTC
CDR3 protein: CASSLSGGGKETQYF

J gene: TRBJ2-5
V gene: TRBV29-1
D gene: -
clone size: -
CDR3 DNA: TGCAGCGTTGAAGTTTTAGCGGAAGGCCCAGAGACCCAGTACTTC
CDR3 protein: CSVEVLAEGPETQYF

J gene: TRBJ1-5
V gene: TRBV6-1
D gene: TRBD1
clone size: few
CDR3 DNA: TGTGCCATAACCGCGGGACAGGGCAATCAGCCCCAGCATTTT
CDR3 protein: CAITAGQGNQPQHF

J gene: TRBJ2-2
V gene: TRBV5-1
D gene: TRBD2
clone size: -
CDR3 DNA: TGCGCCAGCAGCTGGACTAGCGGGGCCACCGGGGAGCTGTTTTTT
CDR3 protein: CASSWTSGATGELFF

J gene: TRBJ2-2
V gene: TRBV20-1
D gene: TRBD1
clone size: many
CDR3 DNA: TGCAGTGCTAGAATAACAGGACAGGGGGCCACCACCGGGGAGCTGTTTTTT
CDR3 protein: CSARITGQGATTGELFF

J gene: TRBJ2-3
V gene: TRBV5-1
D gene: TRBD2
clone size: few
CDR3 DNA: TGCGCCAGCAGCTTGACTAGCGGGGGGGCAGCAGATACGCAGTATTTT
CDR3 protein: CASSLTSGGAADTQYF

J gene: TRBJ2-7
V gene: TRBV19
D gene: -
clone size: -
CDR3 DNA: TGTGCCAGTAGTATAGTTCTGGGAGTCAACTACGAGCAGTACTTC
CDR3 protein: CASSIVLGVNYEQYF

J gene: TRBJ1-1
V gene: TRBV28
D gene: -
clone size: -
CDR3 DNA: TGTGCCAGCAGTTTTCTGGACAGCCGGAGGGCTTTCTTT
CDR3 protein: CASSFLDSRRAFF

J gene: TRBJ2-1
V gene: TRBV2
D gene: TRBD1
clone size: few
CDR3 DNA: TGTGCCAGCAGTGAAGTAGATGGGACAGGGATCTACAATGAGCAGTTCTTC
CDR3 protein: CASSEVDGTGIYNEQFF

J gene: TRBJ2-1
V gene: TRBV18
D gene: TRBD2
clone size: -
CDR3 DNA: TGTGCCAGCTCACCTACTAGCGGGAGGATCAATGAGCAGTTCTTC
CDR3 protein: CASSPTSGRINEQFF

J gene: TRBJ1-3
V gene: TRBV19
D gene: -
clone size: -
CDR3 DNA: TGTGCCAGTAGCAACATGGCTGGAAACACCATATATTTT
CDR3 protein: CASSNMAGNTIYF

J gene: TRBJ1-4
V gene: TRBV3-1
D gene: -
clone size: -
CDR3 DNA: TGTGCCAGCAGCCAACCGGACGTCGGTGGGAAACTGTTTTTT
CDR3 protein: CASSQPDVGGKLFF

J gene: TRBJ2-3
V gene: TRBV2
D gene: -
clone size: few
CDR3 DNA: TGTGCCAGCAGTGACTGGGGGCAGTATTTT
CDR3 protein: CASSDWGQYF

J gene: TRBJ2-1
V gene: TRBV20-1
D gene: TRBD1
clone size: few
CDR3 DNA: TGCAGTGCTAGAGATTGGAGGACAGGGACCTATGAGCAGTTCTTC
CDR3 protein: CSARDWRTGTYEQFF

J gene: TRBJ1-2
V gene: TRBV14
D gene: -
clone size: few
CDR3 DNA: TGTGCCAGCAGCCAAGGCGTAGGACCCCAGTATGGCTACACCTTC
CDR3 protein: CASSQGVGPQYGYTF

J gene: TRBJ2-1
V gene: TRBV5-6
D gene: -
clone size: -
CDR3 DNA: TGTGCCAGCAGCTTCGATTGGGCGCGGGTCAATGAGCAGTTCTTC
CDR3 protein: CASSFDWARVNEQFF

J gene: TRBJ2-1
V gene: TRBV4-1
D gene: TRBD2
clone size: -
CDR3 DNA: TGCGCCAGCAGCCACCCCCCGGGACTAGGCCACAATGAGCAGTTCTTC
CDR3 protein: CASSHPPGLGHNEQFF

J gene: TRBJ2-6
V gene: TRBV29-1
D gene: -
clone size: many
CDR3 DNA: TGCAGCGTCAGGGAATCTGGGGCCAACGTCCTGACTTTC
CDR3 protein: CSVRESGANVLTF

J gene: TRBJ1-2
V gene: TRBV10-3
D gene: -
clone size: many
CDR3 DNA: TGTGCCATCAGTGAGTCTGCCGTAGAAACTAACTATGGCTACACCTTC
CDR3 protein: CAISESAVETNYGYTF

J gene: TRBJ2-1
V gene: TRBV5-1
D gene: TRBD1
clone size: -
CDR3 DNA: TGCGCCAGCAGCTTGTGGCCCGGACAGGCGAACAATGAGCAGTTCTTC
CDR3 protein: CASSLWPGQANNEQFF

J gene: TRBJ2-1
V gene: TRBV12-3/TRBV12-4
D gene: TRBD2
clone size: few
CDR3 DNA: TGTGCCAGCAGGGGCGGGGGGGAGTACAATGAGCAGTTCTTC
CDR3 protein: CASRGGGEYNEQFF

J gene: TRBJ2-1
V gene: TRBV27
D gene: TRBD2
clone size: few
CDR3 DNA: TGTGCCACCACCAGAGTGGGACTAGCGTTCAATGAGCAGTTCTTC
CDR3 protein: CATTRVGLAFNEQFF

J gene: TRBJ2-3
V gene: TRBV29-1
D gene: -
clone size: -
CDR3 DNA: TGCAGCGTTGAAGTCCTAGCCGTGGCAGATACGCAGTATTTT
CDR3 protein: CSVEVLAVADTQYF

J gene: TRBJ2-5
V gene: TRBV11-2
D gene: -
clone size: few
CDR3 DNA: TGTGCCAGCAGCCCCTCAATGTTTGGAGGGGTCCTACAAGAGACCCAGTACTTC
CDR3 protein: CASSPSMFGGVLQETQYF

J gene: TRBJ1-1
V gene: TRBV5-6
D gene: -
clone size: -
CDR3 DNA: TGTGCCAGCACCCCGGTGGGGAGGTGGGACACTGAAGCTTTCTTT
CDR3 protein: CASTPVGRWDTEAFF

J gene: TRBJ2-2
V gene: TRBV6-4
D gene: -
clone size: -
CDR3 DNA: TGTGCCAGCAGCCAAGGGTCGGCCGGGGAGCTGTTTTTT
CDR3 protein: CASSQGSAGELFF

J gene: TRBJ2-2
V gene: TRBV24-1
D gene: -
clone size: few
CDR3 DNA: TGTGCCACCAGTGATTTACGGTACACCGGGGAGCTGTTTTTT
CDR3 protein: CATSDLRYTGELFF

J gene: TRBJ2-3
V gene: TRBV24-1
D gene: TRBD2
clone size: -
CDR3 DNA: TGTGCCACCAGTGATATCAGCGGGAGTTCAGATACGCAGTATTTT
CDR3 protein: CATSDISGSSDTQYF

J gene: TRBJ2-1
V gene: TRBV20-1
D gene: -
clone size: few
CDR3 DNA: TGCAGTGCTAGGGAAGACAGACGCAATGAGCAGTTCTTC
CDR3 protein: CSAREDRRNEQFF

J gene: TRBJ2-3
V gene: TRBV5-6
D gene: -
clone size: -
CDR3 DNA: TGTGCCAGCAGCTGGGGACCGGGCGATACCCTGAGCACAGATACGCAGTATTTT
CDR3 protein: CASSWGPGDTLSTDTQYF

J gene: TRBJ1-4
V gene: TRBV12-3/TRBV12-4
D gene: -
clone size: many
CDR3 DNA: TGTGCCAGCAGTTTAAGGGTACAGGGCGGCGAAAAACTGTTTTTT
CDR3 protein: CASSLRVQGGEKLFF

J gene: TRBJ2-2
V gene: TRBV28
D gene: -
clone size: -
CDR3 DNA: TGTGCCAGCACTCCGGCGGGGTACCCGGGCGCCGGGGAGCTGTTTTTT
CDR3 protein: CASTPAGYPGAGELFF

J gene: TRBJ2-1
V gene: TRBV7-2
D gene: -
clone size: few
CDR3 DNA: TGTGCCAGCAGCTCTACCCCGTCTTCACGCGACAATGAGCAGTTCTTC
CDR3 protein: CASSSTPSSRDNEQFF

J gene: TRBJ2-1
V gene: TRBV29-1
D gene: TRBD2
clone size: few
CDR3 DNA: TGCAGCGTTGATGTCCGGGGACTAGGGTACAATGAGCAGTTCTTC
CDR3 protein: CSVDVRGLGYNEQFF

J gene: TRBJ2-3
V gene: TRBV12-3/TRBV12-4
D gene: TRBD2
clone size: many
CDR3 DNA: TGTGCCAGCAGCCGCACGACTAGCGGGAGCCCGGATACGCAGTATTTT
CDR3 protein: CASSRTTSGSPDTQYF

J gene: TRBJ2-4
V gene: TRBV3-1
D gene: TRBD1
clone size: many
CDR3 DNA: TGTGCCAGCAGCCAAATGACAGGGCAAAACATTCAGTACTTC
CDR3 protein: CASSQMTGQNIQYF

J gene: TRBJ1-2
V gene: TRBV12-3/TRBV12-4
D gene: TRBD1
clone size: few
CDR3 DNA: TGTGCCAGCAGGAACGGACAGGGTGTATATGGCTACACCTTC
CDR3 protein: CASRNGQGVYGYTF

J gene: TRBJ1-2
V gene: TRBV7-2
D gene: -
clone size: few
CDR3 DNA: TGTGCCAGCAGCCCCTCAGGGTACTATGGCTACACCTTC
CDR3 protein: CASSPSGYYGYTF

J gene: TRBJ1-6
V gene: TRBV5-1
D gene: TRBD1
clone size: -
CDR3 DNA: TGCGCCAGCAGCTTGGTTCGAGGGGGCCAGGGGGGCCTCCACTTT
CDR3 protein: CASSLVRGGQGGLHF

J gene: TRBJ1-2
V gene: TRBV9
D gene: -
clone size: -
CDR3 DNA: TGTGCCAGCAGCGTAGCGGGACCAGGACGCCGGTCTGACTATGGCTACACCTTC
CDR3 protein: CASSVAGPGRRSDYGYTF

J gene: TRBJ2-2
V gene: TRBV5-6
D gene: -
clone size: -
CDR3 DNA: TGTGCCAGCAGCTTGACTCTAACGAACACCGGGGAGCTGTTTTTT
CDR3 protein: CASSLTLTNTGELFF

J gene: TRBJ2-5
V gene: TRBV10-2
D gene: TRBD2
clone size: few
CDR3 DNA: TGCGCCAGCACCGCCCGACTAGCTAGGGAGACCCAGTACTTC
CDR3 protein: CASTARLARETQYF

J gene: TRBJ2-1
V gene: TRBV24-1
D gene: -
clone size: few
CDR3 DNA: TGTGCCACCAGTGATCATAACAGGGACCACAATGAGCAGTTCTTC
CDR3 protein: CATSDHNRDHNEQFF

J gene: TRBJ1-5
V gene: TRBV19
D gene: TRBD1
clone size: few
CDR3 DNA: TGTGCCAGTAGTTGGCAGGGGGACAATCAGCCCCAGCATTTT
CDR3 protein: CASSWQGDNQPQHF

J gene: TRBJ2-7
V gene: TRBV11-3
D gene: TRBD1
clone size: -
CDR3 DNA: TGTGCCAGCAGCCTTACCGGGACAGCCATCTCCTACGAGCAGTACTTC
CDR3 protein: CASSLTGTAISYEQYF

J gene: TRBJ2-5
V gene: TRBV5-1
D gene: TRBD1
clone size: many
CDR3 DNA: TGCGCCAGCAGCCTGGGACAGCAAGAGACCCAGTACTTC
CDR3 protein: CASSLGQQETQYF

J gene: TRBJ2-6
V gene: TRBV6-1
D gene: TRBD1
clone size: many
CDR3 DNA: TGTGCCAGCCGGGGACAGGGAATCTCTGGGGCCAACGTCCTGACTTTC
CDR3 protein: CASRGQGISGANVLTF

J gene: TRBJ2-3
V gene: TRBV5-1
D gene: TRBD1
clone size: few
CDR3 DNA: TGCGCCAGCAGCTACGGGACAGTGTCTAGCACAGATACGCAGTATTTT
CDR3 protein: CASSYGTVSSTDTQYF

J gene: TRBJ2-7
V gene: TRBV9
D gene: TRBD1
clone size: -
CDR3 DNA: TGTGCCAGCAGCAGTACCGGGACAGGGGTCTCCTACGAGCAGTACTTC
CDR3 protein: CASSSTGTGVSYEQYF

J gene: TRBJ2-5
V gene: TRBV5-6
D gene: TRBD1
clone size: many
CDR3 DNA: TGTGCCAGCAGCTTGGGTACAGGGGGTTTCGAGGAGACCCAGTACTTC
CDR3 protein: CASSLGTGGFEETQYF

J gene: TRBJ2-6
V gene: TRBV29-1
D gene: -
clone size: -
CDR3 DNA: TGCAGCGTTTACCACCGGGACTCAAGGGAAGGGGCCAACGTCCTGACTTTC
CDR3 protein: CSVYHRDSREGANVLTF

J gene: TRBJ2-2
V gene: TRBV5-1
D gene: -
clone size: many
CDR3 DNA: TGCGCCAGCAGCGCCGTAAGGACGAACACCGGGGAGCTGTTTTTT
CDR3 protein: CASSAVRTNTGELFF

J gene: TRBJ2-1
V gene: TRBV20-1
D gene: -
clone size: few
CDR3 DNA: TGCAGTGCTCCCCGGGGTTTTAGCTCCTACAATGAGCAGTTCTTC
CDR3 protein: CSAPRGFSSYNEQFF

J gene: TRBJ2-1
V gene: TRBV20-1
D gene: TRBD2
clone size: -
CDR3 DNA: TGCAGTGCCCAATCTGGGACTAGCGGGAGGGCCAATTGGAATGAGCAGTTCTTC
CDR3 protein: CSAQSGTSGRANWNEQFF

J gene: TRBJ2-5
V gene: TRBV10-3
D gene: TRBD2
clone size: -
CDR3 DNA: TGTGCCATCAGTACTTTAGCGGGGGGGCCGCTGGAAGAGACCCAGTACTTC
CDR3 protein: CAISTLAGGPLEETQYF

J gene: TRBJ2-3
V gene: TRBV12-3/TRBV12-4
D gene: TRBD2
clone size: few
CDR3 DNA: TGTGCCAGCAGTACTAGCGGGATGCCCACAGATACGCAGTATTTT
CDR3 protein: CASSTSGMPTDTQYF

J gene: TRBJ2-2
V gene: TRBV3-1
D gene: -
clone size: -
CDR3 DNA: TGTGCCAGCAGCCAAGAGGTCACCGGGGAGCTGTTTTTT
CDR3 protein: CASSQEVTGELFF

J gene: TRBJ2-3
V gene: TRBV2
D gene: -
clone size: few
CDR3 DNA: TGTGCCAGCAGTGACGGTCGAAAGCGCGGCACAGATACGCAGTATTTT
CDR3 protein: CASSDGRKRGTDTQYF